The 20 T cell receptor beta chains given below trace back to one sample, sequenced in a study of cytomegalovirus exposure and HLA in healthy donors. The PCR ran on 60 Vbeta and 13 Jbeta primers. Libraries were prepared by immunoSEQ multiplex PCR; TCRdb keeps only in-frame clonotypes and omits some of them. The sample includes about 220,000 clones, approximately 79% seen only once; the top ten take 1.5% to 2%. Sequencing was done on a sample of PBMCs. These receptor sequences come from a male donor in good health and CMV-seronegative.

This clone was seen once. The rearrangement links TRBV11-2 to TRBJ2-1; D is possibly TRBD2 (6 bases). Germline CDR1 reads SGHAT; CDR2 reads FQNNGV. Trimming left V 3 bases short and J 2 bases short, with 8 bases between. This CDR3 is 14 amino acids long. CDR3 residues: CASSFSGAYNEQFF. The CDR3 DNA reads TGTGCCAGCAGCTTTAGCGGTGCCTACAATGAGCAGTTCTTC.

The chain combines TRBV5-1 with TRBJ1-2; no reliable D call. CDR1 is SGHRS, CDR2 YFSETQ, per germline. This CDR3 contains 13 residues. Trimming took off 6 bases at V and 7 bases at J, with 16 bases between the two ends. The CDR3 sequence: CASTYIGEGGYTF. As DNA, the CDR3 is TGCGCCAGCACGTACATCGGGGAGGGTGGCTACACCTTC.

The chain combines TRBV16 with TRBJ1-1, with 7 bases aligning to TRBD1. There are 14 residues in the CDR3. Germline V CDR1 and CDR2: KGHSY, FQNENV. The trim removed 4 bases at V and 3 bases at J, leaving 5 bases unmatched. This CDR3 is CASSRQGGDTEAFF. The CDR3 DNA reads TGTGCCAGCAGCCGACAGGGAGGAGACACTGAAGCTTTCTTT.

V is TRBV27 and J is TRBJ2-2; D is perhaps TRBD1 (6 bases). Per the germline V gene, CDR1 is MNHEY and CDR2 is SMNVEV (reference sequence). This CDR3 is built from 14 residues. As DNA, the CDR3 is TGTGCGGCGGCCCTAGGACAGAGCACCGGGGAGCTGTTTTTT. Amino acids: CAAALGQSTGELFF.

The chain carries TRBV15 and TRBJ2-2; D is unresolved. The ends were cut back, 2 bases at V and 7 bases at J, with 11 bases in the middle. Germline V lookup: CDR1 LNHNV, CDR2 YYDKDF (reference sequence). This CDR3 has 14 amino acids. CDR3 DNA: TGTGCCACCAGCAGACGAACTGCCGGCGGGGAGCTGTTTTTT. Translating it yields CATSRRTAGGELFF.

The sample holds a few counts of this clone. The CDR3 sequence is CASSRSTGFDEQYF. Written as DNA, the CDR3 is TGTGCCAGCAGCCGTTCGACAGGGTTTGACGAGCAGTACTTC. The chain joins TRBV5-4 to TRBJ2-7; 7 nucleotides match TRBD1. Germline assignment: CDR1 SGHNT and CDR2 YYREEE (reference sequence). The CDR3 spans 14 residues. V lost 4 bases to trimming and J lost 5 bases; unmatched junction nucleotides: 9. The full variable domain, in which reference TRBV5-4 and TRBJ2-7 provide the parts outside the CDR3, is ETGVTQSPTHLIKTRGQQVTLRCSSQSGHNTVSWYQQALGQGPQFIFQYYREEENGRGNFPPRFSGLQFPNYSSELNVNALELDDSALYLCASSRSTGFDEQYFGPGTRLTVT.

The chain is built from TRBV4-3 and TRBJ2-5; TRBD2 is a possible D gene (7 bases). The ends were cut back, 0 bases at V and 7 bases at J, with 21 bases in the middle. This CDR3 contains 17 residues. Germline assignment: CDR1 LGHNA and CDR2 YSLEER. The CDR3 bases are TGCGCCAGCAGCCAAGATGGGGGCGGGAGAGGGGCAGGGACCCAGTACTTC. Translating it yields CASSQDGGGRGAGTQYF.

Points on this clone: Germline and junction disagree at one end, which may indicate a read error. This chain connects TRBV14 to TRBJ2-1, with D maybe TRBD2 (5 bases). The CDR3 runs 16 residues. The germline gives CDR1 SGHDN, CDR2 FVKESK. This chain's CDR3 is CASSQGLLALYNGQFF. In nucleotides, the CDR3 is TGTGCCAGCAGCCAAGGCCTGCTAGCTCTTTACAATGGGCAGTTCTTC.

The chain employs TRBV7-8 and TRBJ2-3; 13 nucleotides align to TRBD2. Germline lookup yields CDR1 SGHVS and CDR2 FQNEAQ. The trim removed 5 bases at V and 6 bases at J, leaving 8 bases unmatched. The CDR3 sequence is 16 residues long. The DNA of the CDR3 is TGTGCCAGCAGCCCCGGACTAGCGGGAGTGGTGGATACGCAGTATTTT. Translation gives CASSPGLAGVVDTQYF.

V usage is TRBV10-3 and J usage is TRBJ2-2; D perhaps matches TRBD1 (6 bases). This CDR3 spans 14 amino acids. V lost 4 bases, J lost 7 bases, and 13 bases lay in between. The germline gives CDR1 ENHRY, CDR2 SYGVKD. CDR3 nucleotide sequence: TGTGCCATCAGTGTAACAGGGTTGGGCGGGGAGCTGTTTTTT. This encodes CAISVTGLGGELFF.

The V and J genes are TRBV7-2 and TRBJ1-6; 9 bases are a match to TRBD1. CDR1 is SGHTA and CDR2 is FQGNSA in the germline V gene. This CDR3 region has 12 residues. The ends lost 11 bases at V and 7 bases at J; junction bases unmatched: 3. For the CDR3, the DNA is TGTGCCGGCGGACAGGGGAATTCACCCCTCCACTTT. This codes for CAGGQGNSPLHF.

The rearrangement uses TRBV15 and TRBJ2-3; 7 bases line up with TRBD1. The V gene's germline CDR1 is LNHNV and CDR2 YYDKDF (reference sequence). V trimming: 6 bases; J trimming: 2 bases; junction bases outside the gene matches: 8. The CDR3 has 15 amino acids. Here the CDR3 DNA reads TGTGCCACCAGAGGGGGACAGTTCTCCACAGATACGCAGTATTTT. Translated: CATRGGQFSTDTQYF.

The chain uses TRBV4-1 and TRBJ2-7; the D gene is possibly TRBD1 (6 bases). CDR1 and CDR2 from the germline V gene are MGHRA and YSYEKL. The CDR3 loop spans 14 amino acids. V shed 3 bases and J shed 3 bases, with 12 bases lying between them. The CDR3, as DNA: TGCGCCAGCAGCCAGGCAGGGGCCCTCTACGAGCAGTACTTC. It codes for CASSQAGALYEQYF.

CDR3 in amino acids: CASTIGGRGNQPQHF. The CDR3 coding sequence is TGTGCCAGCACCATCGGGGGGAGAGGCAATCAGCCCCAGCATTTT. V usage is TRBV28 and J usage is TRBJ1-5; tentatively, D is TRBD1 (5 bases). CDR1 and CDR2 from the germline V gene are MDHEN and SYDVKM. The CDR3 has 15 amino acids. Trimming removed 7 bases from V and 2 bases from J, with 15 bases in between.

This sequence joins TRBV15 and TRBJ2-5; a possible D gene is TRBD1 (6 bases). Germline V gene lookup returns CDR1 LNHNV and CDR2 YYDKDF (reference sequence). V lost 2 bases, J lost 9 bases, and 13 bases lay in between. The CDR3 length is 13 residues. The DNA for the CDR3 is TGTGCCACCAGCAGAACTCAGGGGTTCCCCCAGTACTTC. Translation: CATSRTQGFPQYF.

The chain recombines TRBV7-9 with TRBJ2-3, with 9 positions matching TRBD2. J gave up 6 bases and V 4 bases, and 8 bases lay outside the gene matches. This CDR3 has 15 amino acids. Germline assignment: CDR1 SEHNR and CDR2 FQNEAQ (reference sequence). CDR3 sequence reads: CASSSLGLASDTQYF. CDR3 DNA sequence: TGTGCCAGCAGCTCCCTGGGACTAGCTTCGGATACGCAGTATTTT.

V usage is TRBV11-2 and J usage is TRBJ2-7; the match to TRBD2 covers 9 bases. The length of the CDR3 is 15 residues. J lost 3 bases, V lost 6 bases, and 9 bases had no gene match. The germline V gene encodes CDR1 SGHAT and CDR2 FQNNGV. This CDR3 is CASSISGSYGYEQYF. CDR3 sequence (DNA): TGTGCCAGCAGTATTAGCGGGAGTTACGGCTACGAGCAGTACTTC.

Note on this clone: Other DNA sequences in the sample encode the same CDR3. The chain recombines TRBV7-3 with TRBJ1-1; no clear D gene. This CDR3 region has 13 residues. Germline CDR1 SGHTA, CDR2 FQGTGA. V was clipped by 1 base and J by 1 base, with 4 bases between them. The CDR3 coding sequence is TGTGCCAGCAGCTTAAATCGGAACACTGAAGCTTTCTTT. Translating it yields CASSLNRNTEAFF.

This chain links TRBV30 with TRBJ2-1, with unresolved D. The V and J ends lost 3 bases and 4 bases respectively, with 10 bases between them. Germline-derived CDR1 and CDR2 are GTSNPN and SVGIG (reference sequence). CDR3 length: 13 amino acids. In DNA form, the CDR3 reads TGTGCCTGGAGAAAGGCTAGATACAATGAGCAGTTCTTC. It yields the protein CAWRKARYNEQFF.

The chain couples TRBV6-5 to TRBJ1-6, with TRBD1 as a possible D gene (6 bases). This CDR3 has 13 amino acids. Trimming took 8 bases from V and 7 from J, leaving 12 bases between them. Germline CDR1 reads MNHEY; CDR2 reads SVGAGI. CDR3 sequence: CASAGVANSPLHF. Written as DNA, the CDR3 is TGTGCCAGCGCAGGGGTGGCGAATTCACCCCTCCACTTT.